This T cell receptor (beta chain) comes out of a study of tumor-infiltrating lymphocytes in primary liver carcinoma. Study findings and constraints: Among the pair types, tumor region pairs showed more overlap than tumor-adjacent and tumor-blood pairs. A significantly higher top-250-clone fraction was recorded for tumors than for blood (p = 0.039).

This clonotype was found a few times. Its matching antigen is unknown. The CDR3 has 15 residues. Germline trimming cut 3 bases from V and 5 bases from J; bases unmatched to any gene: 6. From approximately 530 ng of total RNA, TCR beta-specific cDNA was reverse-transcribed using a constant-region primer. Libraries covering TCR beta were generated through three nested multiplex PCR rounds (using a slightly modified ARM-PCR). Running 9 to 11 cycles apiece, the first two PCR rounds relied on TRBV1-TRBV30 forward primers together with a C-beta reverse primer. MiXCR was run by TCRdb on the multiplex PCR reads, yielding one entry per CDR3 protein. Of around 32,000 distinct CDR3 sequences detected, less than 80% appear once; the ten largest clones hold under 40%. Unsorted bulk tissue, about 17-34 mg of it, served as the source for co-extraction of RNA and DNA. Each participant had primary liver carcinoma, and surgical resection was the treatment.

This clonotype was sampled from a man aged 40-50 years with primary liver carcinoma and hepatitis B virus infection. The chain employs TRBV12-3 or TRBV12-4 and TRBJ1-2; the match to TRBD1 covers 10 bases. The sequencing sample was made of liver tumor tissue from sampling region 5. The subset: tumor region T5, tumor centre. CDR3: CASSLRTGGGYGYTF. The CDR3 coding sequence is TGTGCCAGCAGTTTGCGGACAGGGGGGGGGTATGGCTACACCTTC.